The rows below give T cell receptor beta chains drawn from one sample of a study of T cells in Graves' hyperthyroidism and ophthalmopathy. TCRdb processed the multiplex PCR reads anew with MiXCR; each CDR3 protein has one entry. The sample includes 600,000 or so distinct CDR3 sequences, about 15% of them seen just once. The sample comprised blood. The origin of the receptors is a woman aged 45-65 years with Graves' ophthalmopathy. Each CDR3 is given with its conserved first and last residue. The D gene is left open where the match is weak. For some rows the clone size is stated as once, few or many, or as a class when expanded; others skip it.

>-|-|TRBV7-9|TRBJ2-7
CASSESGTVTRLSSYEQYF
TGTGCCAGCAGCGAATCCGGGACCGTAACACGTTTAAGCTCCTACGAGCAGTACTTC
>TRBD1|-|TRBV7-9|TRBJ1-5
CASSPPGQGGRPQHF
TGTGCCAGCAGCCCTCCGGGACAGGGCGGGCGGCCCCAGCATTTT
>TRBD2|many|TRBV20-1|TRBJ2-7
CSANGGRTRREQYF
TGCAGTGCTAACGGCGGGAGGACCCGCCGCGAGCAGTACTTC
>TRBD1|few|TRBV6-1|TRBJ1-6
CASRFDRGKGLIPNSPLHF
TGTGCCAGCAGATTTGACAGGGGAAAGGGCCTGATCCCAAATTCACCCCTCCACTTT
>-|many|TRBV12-5|TRBJ2-5
CASGLELSGLQETQYF
TGTGCTAGTGGTTTGGAACTCTCGGGTCTACAAGAGACCCAGTACTTC
>-|-|TRBV20-1|TRBJ1-6
CSASLSEGSPLHF
TGCAGTGCTAGTCTCTCGGAAGGTTCACCCCTCCACTTT
>-|few|TRBV6-9|TRBJ2-7
CASRTTAEGGYEQYF
TGTGCCAGCAGAACGACAGCCGAAGGGGGTTACGAGCAGTACTTC
>-|-|TRBV12-3/TRBV12-4|TRBJ2-2
CASRPYLGAGELFF
TGTGCCAGCAGACCATACCTAGGGGCCGGGGAGCTGTTTTTT
>TRBD1|many|TRBV24-1|TRBJ2-5
CATSDRLKQGYQETQYF
TGTGCCACCAGTGATCGACTGAAACAGGGGTACCAAGAGACCCAGTACTTC
>TRBD1|many|TRBV7-9|TRBJ2-7
CASSPTPGQGIDEQYF
TGTGCCAGCAGCCCAACTCCGGGACAGGGGATCGACGAGCAGTACTTC
>-|many|TRBV24-1|TRBJ2-1
CATSDLTGPDNEQFF
TGTGCCACCAGTGATTTAACAGGGCCGGACAATGAGCAGTTCTTC
>-|many|TRBV29-1|TRBJ1-1
CSVETGPEAFF
TGCAGCGTTGAAACAGGGCCTGAAGCTTTCTTT
>-|-|TRBV4-1|TRBJ2-7
CASRKSVGPLNYEQYF
TGCGCCAGCAGAAAAAGTGTGGGACCTCTAAACTACGAGCAGTACTTC
>-|many|TRBV7-9|TRBJ2-1
CASSLVRGNYNEQFF
TGTGCCAGCAGCTTAGTTCGGGGAAACTACAATGAGCAGTTCTTC
>-|many|TRBV18|TRBJ1-2
CASSPPLNYGYTF
TGTGCCAGCTCCCCTCCCCTGAACTATGGCTACACCTTC
>TRBD1|many|TRBV20-1|TRBJ2-5
CSARDRGQAQYF
TGCAGTGCGAGGGACAGGGGTCAGGCCCAGTACTTC
>-|-|TRBV28|TRBJ2-1
CASTPTTINEQFF
TGTGCCAGCACCCCGACTACGATCAATGAGCAGTTCTTC
>-|many|TRBV29-1|TRBJ1-1
CSVGVLQNTEAFF
TGCAGCGTTGGAGTACTTCAGAACACTGAAGCTTTCTTT
>-|many|TRBV7-2|TRBJ2-3
CASRSPGLTDTQYF
TGTGCCAGCAGGTCACCGGGACTCACAGATACGCAGTATTTT
>TRBD2|many|TRBV20-1|TRBJ2-3
CSALAGGFTDTQYF
TGCAGTGCTTTAGCGGGAGGTTTTACAGATACGCAGTATTTT
>TRBD2|-|TRBV9|TRBJ2-5
CASSASGRAAETQYF
TGTGCCAGCAGCGCTAGCGGGAGGGCCGCCGAGACCCAGTACTTC
>-|many|TRBV18|TRBJ2-2
CASSPYSDTGELFF
TGTGCCAGCTCACCATACAGCGACACCGGGGAGCTGTTTTTT
>TRBD2|few|TRBV14|TRBJ2-7
CASSQTISGTSPSEQYF
TGTGCCAGCAGCCAGACGATTAGCGGGACTTCCCCCTCCGAGCAGTACTTC
>TRBD2|many|TRBV7-9|TRBJ2-1
CASSLGSGSNNEQFF
TGTGCCAGCAGCTTAGGGAGCGGGAGCAACAATGAGCAGTTCTTC
>-|-|TRBV12-5|TRBJ2-1
CASGKSDEQFF
TGTGCTAGTGGGAAGAGTGATGAGCAGTTCTTC
>-|many|TRBV6-1|TRBJ1-5
CASSRRTTLDQPQHF
TGTGCCAGCAGTCGCAGAACCACGCTAGATCAGCCCCAGCATTTT
>-|many|TRBV18|TRBJ1-5
CASSPDGNQPQHF
TGTGCCAGCTCACCTGACGGGAATCAGCCCCAGCATTTT
>-|many|TRBV9|TRBJ1-1
CASSVGRLLNTEAFF
TGTGCCAGCAGCGTAGGTAGGTTGTTGAACACTGAAGCTTTCTTT
>-|many|TRBV28|TRBJ2-7
CASSSLGGYEQYF
TGTGCCAGCAGCTCCTTAGGGGGTTACGAGCAGTACTTC
>-|many|TRBV11-3|TRBJ2-1
CASSLTSNNEQFF
TGTGCCAGCAGCTTAACCTCAAACAATGAGCAGTTCTTC
>-|many|TRBV20-1|TRBJ2-1
CSARKDSEQFF
TGCAGTGCTAGAAAAGATAGTGAGCAGTTCTTC
>TRBD2|-|TRBV24-1|TRBJ2-2
CATSAGGRTGELFF
TGTGCCACCAGTGCGGGAGGGAGGACCGGGGAGCTGTTTTTT
>-|few|TRBV6-1|TRBJ2-5
CATSQTRETQYF
TGTGCCACCTCCCAGACTAGGGAGACCCAGTACTTC